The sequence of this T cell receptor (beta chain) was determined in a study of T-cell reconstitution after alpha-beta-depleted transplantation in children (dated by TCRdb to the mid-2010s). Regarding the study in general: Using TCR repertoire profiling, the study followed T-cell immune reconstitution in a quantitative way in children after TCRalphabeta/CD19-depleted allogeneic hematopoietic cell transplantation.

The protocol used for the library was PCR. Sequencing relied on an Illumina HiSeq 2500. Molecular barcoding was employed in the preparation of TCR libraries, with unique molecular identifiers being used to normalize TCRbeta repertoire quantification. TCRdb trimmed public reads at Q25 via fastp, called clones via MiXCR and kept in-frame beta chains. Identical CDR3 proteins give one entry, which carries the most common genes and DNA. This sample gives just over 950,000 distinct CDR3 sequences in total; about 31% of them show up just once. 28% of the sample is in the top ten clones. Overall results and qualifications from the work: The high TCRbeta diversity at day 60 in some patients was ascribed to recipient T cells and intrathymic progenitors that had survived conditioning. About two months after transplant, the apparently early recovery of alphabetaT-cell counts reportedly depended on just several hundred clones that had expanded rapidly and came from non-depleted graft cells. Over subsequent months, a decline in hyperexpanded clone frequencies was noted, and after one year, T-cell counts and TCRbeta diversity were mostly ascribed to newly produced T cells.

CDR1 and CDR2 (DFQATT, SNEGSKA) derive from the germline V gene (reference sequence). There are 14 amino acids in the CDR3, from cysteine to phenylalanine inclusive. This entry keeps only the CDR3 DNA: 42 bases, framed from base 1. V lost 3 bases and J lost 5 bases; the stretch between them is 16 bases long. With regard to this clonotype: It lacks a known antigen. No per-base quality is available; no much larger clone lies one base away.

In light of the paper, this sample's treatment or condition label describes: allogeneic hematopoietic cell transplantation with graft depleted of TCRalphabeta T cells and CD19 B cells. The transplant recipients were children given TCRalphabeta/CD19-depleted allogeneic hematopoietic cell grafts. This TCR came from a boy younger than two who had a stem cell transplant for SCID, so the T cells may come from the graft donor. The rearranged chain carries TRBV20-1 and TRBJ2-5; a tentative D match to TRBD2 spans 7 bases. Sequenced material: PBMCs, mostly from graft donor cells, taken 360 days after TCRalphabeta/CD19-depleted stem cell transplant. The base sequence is TGCAGTGCTAGTTTACGGGGGGCGGGGGAGACCCAGTACTTC. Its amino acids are CSASLRGAGETQYF.